This TCR beta chain was recovered during a study of blood T cell repertoires in COVID-19. The authors' processing: Estimation of nucleated cell counts relied on the amplification of reference gene primers. The protocol was immunoSEQ multiplex PCR, while the TCRdb copy is restricted to in-frame clones and leaves out a portion. The V and J calls and clone size are taken from that table; D and trimming were inferred from the DNA. The sample contains about 190,000 clones, approximately 86% of which appear only once. The germline V and J ends were trimmed by 3 bases and 4 bases, with 12 bases remaining between them. Germline CDR1 SGHDN, CDR2 FVKESK. The CDR3 is 14 amino acids.

The sequenced material came from PBMCs or T cells enriched from blood (not recorded which). The clonotype was recovered from a middle-aged woman in a cohort exposed to, infected with or recovered from COVID-19 (not recorded which). The rearrangement joins TRBV14 to TRBJ1-1, with a weak D call TRBD1 (6 bases). CDR3 in DNA: TGTGCCAGCAGCCAGTCAGGGGCCGCCACTGAAGCTTTCTTT. It codes for CASSQSGAATEAFF.